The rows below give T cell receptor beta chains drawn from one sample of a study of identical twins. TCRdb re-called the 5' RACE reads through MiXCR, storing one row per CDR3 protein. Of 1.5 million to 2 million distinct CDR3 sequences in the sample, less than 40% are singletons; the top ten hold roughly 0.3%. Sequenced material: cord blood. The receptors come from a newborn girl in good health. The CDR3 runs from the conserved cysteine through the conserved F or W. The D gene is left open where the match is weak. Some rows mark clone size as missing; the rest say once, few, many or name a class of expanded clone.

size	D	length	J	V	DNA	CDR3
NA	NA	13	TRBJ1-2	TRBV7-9	TGTGCCAGCAGCTTTACAGGGCAGGACGGCTACACCTTC	CASSFTGQDGYTF
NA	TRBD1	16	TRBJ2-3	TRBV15	TGTGCCACCAGCAGAGTCCGGGACAGGCCCTCAGATACGCAGTATTTT	CATSRVRDRPSDTQYF
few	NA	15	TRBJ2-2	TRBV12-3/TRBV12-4	TGTGCCAGCAGATGCGGGGACGCTAACACCGGGGAGCTGTTTTTT	CASRCGDANTGELFF
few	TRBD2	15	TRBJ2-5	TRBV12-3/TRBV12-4	TGTGCCAGCAGTTTATTCGGGACTACTCAAGAGACCCAGTACTTC	CASSLFGTTQETQYF
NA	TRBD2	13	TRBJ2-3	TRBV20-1	TGCAGTGCTAGCGGGGGGGATACAGATGCGCAGTATTTT	CSASGGDTDAQYF
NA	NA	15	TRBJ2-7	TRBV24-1	TGTGCCACCAGTGATTTCGCTGACAGGGAGGGCGAGCAGTACTTC	CATSDFADREGEQYF
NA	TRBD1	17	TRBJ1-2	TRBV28	TGTGCCGGCAGTTTGGCGACAGGGGGAAACCCTCTCTATGGCTACACCTTC	CAGSLATGGNPLYGYTF
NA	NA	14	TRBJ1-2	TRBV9	TGTGCCAGCAGCGCAACAGGGAGGTCCTATGGCTACACCTTC	CASSATGRSYGYTF
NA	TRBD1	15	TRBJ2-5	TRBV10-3	TGTGCCATCAGTGAGTCCGGGCAGGGGGCGAAGACCCAGTACTTC	CAISESGQGAKTQYF
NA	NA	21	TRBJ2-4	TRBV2	TGTGCCAGCACTGAATCTCGACTTGGACTATTTACGCGCGCTATCGAAAACATTCAGTACTTC	CASTESRLGLFTRAIENIQYF
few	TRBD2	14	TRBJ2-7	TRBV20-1	TGCAGTGCTCCGACTAGCGGGGACTACTACGAGCAGTACTTC	CSAPTSGDYYEQYF
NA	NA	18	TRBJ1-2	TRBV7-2	TGTGCCAGCAGCTTAGTCGGGGCAGGGTCGACGGCGGGCTATGGCTACACCTTC	CASSLVGAGSTAGYGYTF
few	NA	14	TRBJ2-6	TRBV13	TGTGCCAGCAGGCGCGGCCCTGGGGCCAACGTCCTGACTTTC	CASRRGPGANVLTF
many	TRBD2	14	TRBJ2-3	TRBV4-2	TGTGCCAGCAGCTCCGGACTAGCCCCAGATACGCAGTATTTT	CASSSGLAPDTQYF
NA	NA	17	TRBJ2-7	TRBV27	TGTGCCAGCAGTTTATCCAATTTAAAACGGCAGGCCTACGAGCAGTACTTC	CASSLSNLKRQAYEQYF
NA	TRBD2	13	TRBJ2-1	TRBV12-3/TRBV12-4	TGTGCCAGCAGTCCTAGCGGGCACAATGAGCAGTTCTTC	CASSPSGHNEQFF
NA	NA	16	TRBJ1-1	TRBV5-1	TGCGCCAGCAGCCCGGAGACTCCGGGAGGGGCCCTTGAAGCTTTCTTT	CASSPETPGGALEAFF
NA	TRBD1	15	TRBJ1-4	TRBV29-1	TGCAGCGTTGAAGATCTTGGGACAGGGTCTGAAAAACTGTTTTTT	CSVEDLGTGSEKLFF
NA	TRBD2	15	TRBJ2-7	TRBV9	TGTGCCAGCAGCCCTGGGCCAGCGGGAGTCCACGAGCAGTACTTC	CASSPGPAGVHEQYF
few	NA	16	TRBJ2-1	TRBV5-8	TGTGCCAGCAGCCCCGGTTTGGCGAAACTTGGGAATGAGCAGTTCTTC	CASSPGLAKLGNEQFF
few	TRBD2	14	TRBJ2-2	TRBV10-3	TGTGCCATCAGTGAGTTCGGGGGGACCGGGGAGCTGTTTTTT	CAISEFGGTGELFF
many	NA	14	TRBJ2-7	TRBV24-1	TGTGCCACCAGTGACCAAGGACACCCCTACGAGCAGTACTTC	CATSDQGHPYEQYF
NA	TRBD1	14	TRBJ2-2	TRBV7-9	TGTGCCAGCAGTACGGGACAGGGCACCGGGGAGCTGTTTTTT	CASSTGQGTGELFF
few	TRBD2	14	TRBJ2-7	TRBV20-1	TGCAGTGCTCTGGGCGGGAGGCAGTCCTGCGAGCAGTACTTC	CSALGGRQSCEQYF
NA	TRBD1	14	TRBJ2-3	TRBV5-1	TGCGCCAGCAGCACGTCCCAGGGGGCCGATACGCAGTATTTT	CASSTSQGADTQYF
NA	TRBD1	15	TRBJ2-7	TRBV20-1	TGCAGTGCTCCCCGACAGGGTTGGGGTTACAATGAGCAGTACTTC	CSAPRQGWGYNEQYF
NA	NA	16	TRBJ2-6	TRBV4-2	TGTGCCAGCAGCCAAGAGGGACGAAAGGGGGCCAACGTCCTGACTTTC	CASSQEGRKGANVLTF
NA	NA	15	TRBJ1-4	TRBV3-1	TGTGCCAGCAGCCCCCGGGGAGGGCGGGATGAAAAACTGTTTTTT	CASSPRGGRDEKLFF
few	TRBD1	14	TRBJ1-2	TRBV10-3	TGTGCCATCCAGGCGGACAGGGTAAACTATGGCTACACCTTC	CAIQADRVNYGYTF
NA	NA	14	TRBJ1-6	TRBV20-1	TGCAGTGCTAGTCGACTGTTGGGGAATTCACCCCTCCACTTT	CSASRLLGNSPLHF
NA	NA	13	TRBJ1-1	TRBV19	TGTGCCAGTAGTTCACCTGTGAACGCTGAAGCTTTCTTT	CASSSPVNAEAFF
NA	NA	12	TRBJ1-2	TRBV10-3	TGTGCCATCAGGGGCAACGGGGGTGGCTACACCTTC	CAIRGNGGGYTF
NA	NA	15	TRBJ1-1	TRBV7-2	TGTGCCAGCAGCTTAGGGAGAGGGGTACACACTGAAGCTTTCTTT	CASSLGRGVHTEAFF
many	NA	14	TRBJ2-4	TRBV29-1	TGCAGCCCTCCCTCCCGCGTAGCCAAAAACATTCAGTACTTC	CSPPSRVAKNIQYF
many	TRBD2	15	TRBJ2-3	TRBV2	TGTGCCAGCAGTGGCCTAGCGGGTGACACAGATACGCAGTATTTT	CASSGLAGDTDTQYF